This is a list of T cell receptor beta chains from one sample in a study of T cell repertoires in ileal Crohn's disease. TCRdb's copy holds only in-frame clones and misses some; the assay was immunoSEQ multiplex PCR. The data show approximately 13,000 clones, about 70% seen once. Sequenced: ileal tissue. These receptors originate from an adult with Crohn's disease. Each CDR3 is given with its conserved first and last residue. Each record gives: J gene, clone size, V gene, D gene, CDR3 DNA, CDR3 protein. D genes are given only for firm matches. Some rows have no size entry. The others give once, few or many, or a class for an expanded clone.

TRBJ2-7 | NA | TRBV2 | NA | TGTGCCAGCAGTCCCCTCCCGACAGACTACGAGCAGTACTTC | CASSPLPTDYEQYF
TRBJ2-7 | NA | TRBV6-1 | TRBD1 | TGTGCCAGCAGGTACAGGGGGCCTCCCTACGAGCAGTACTTC | CASRYRGPPYEQYF
TRBJ1-3 | NA | TRBV10-1 | NA | TGCGCCAGCAGTGGGAGCCAGGGAAACACCATATATTTT | CASSGSQGNTIYF
TRBJ1-5 | NA | TRBV5-1 | TRBD1 | TGCGCCAGCAGCTTAAACACAGGGGCTGGTCAGCCCCAGCATTTT | CASSLNTGAGQPQHF
TRBJ1-5 | NA | TRBV18 | NA | TGTGCCAGCTCTGTAGGGGCAAATCAGCCCCAGCATTTT | CASSVGANQPQHF
TRBJ1-6 | once | TRBV19 | TRBD1 | TGTGCCAGTAGGCGGACAGGCAATAATTCACCCCTCCACTTT | CASRRTGNNSPLHF
TRBJ2-2 | NA | TRBV7-9 | NA | TGTGCCGGGAGGGGGACAGTGAACACCGGGGAGCTGTTTTTT | CAGRGTVNTGELFF
TRBJ1-4 | NA | TRBV5-1 | TRBD1 | TGCGCCAGCAGCTTGGGCCGGGACAGGGGATATTGGTTAGGGGAAAAACTGTTTTTT | CASSLGRDRGYWLGEKLFF
TRBJ1-5 | NA | TRBV27 | NA | TGTGTCTCACGGGGTTATAGTGGCAATCAGCCCCAGCATTTT | CVSRGYSGNQPQHF
TRBJ1-1 | NA | TRBV4-2 | NA | TGTGCCAGCAGCCACGACGGAGGGCGGTCGAAAGCTTTCTTT | CASSHDGGRSKAFF
TRBJ1-2 | NA | TRBV5-1 | NA | TGCGCCAGCGGCCCCAGGGATGCCAACTATGGCTACACCTTC | CASGPRDANYGYTF
TRBJ2-2 | once | TRBV5-1 | TRBD2 | TGCGCCAGCTCCGGGACTACAAACACCGGGGAGCTGTTTTTT | CASSGTTNTGELFF
TRBJ1-1 | once | TRBV5-4 | NA | TGTGCCAGCAGCCGTCCGGGGGCCGAGATGAACACTGAAGCTTTCTTT | CASSRPGAEMNTEAFF
TRBJ2-7 | NA | TRBV11-2 | NA | TGTGCCAGCAGCTTAGACATGGACGGAGATTACTACGAGCAGTACTTC | CASSLDMDGDYYEQYF
TRBJ2-7 | NA | TRBV4-1 | NA | TGCGCCAGCAGCCAAGAGTTCGATGGCCCCTACGAGCAGTACTTC | CASSQEFDGPYEQYF
TRBJ2-3 | medium-sized | TRBV27 | NA | TGTGCCAGCAGGCCGAGGAGACAGATCACAGATACGCAGTATTTT | CASRPRRQITDTQYF
TRBJ2-1 | NA | TRBV5-4 | NA | TGTGCCAGTGCCCTCGGGGGGCGGAGAGGGGGACTATACAATGAGCAGTTCTTC | CASALGGRRGGLYNEQFF
TRBJ1-1 | NA | TRBV9 | NA | TGTGCCAGCAGCGTAGGAGGGACTGAAGCTTTCTTT | CASSVGGTEAFF
TRBJ1-2 | NA | TRBV7-9 | TRBD1 | TGTGCCAGCAGCTCGCAGACAGGGGCCTATGGCTACACCTTC | CASSSQTGAYGYTF
TRBJ1-2 | NA | TRBV7-9 | TRBD1 | TGTGCTAGCAGTCCGGGACAGGCGCCTGGAGGCTACACCTTC | CASSPGQAPGGYTF
TRBJ1-5 | few | TRBV28 | NA | TGTGCCAGCAGTCCTTCGGGGCACGGGGTGTATCAGCCCCAGCATTTT | CASSPSGHGVYQPQHF
TRBJ2-7 | NA | TRBV21-1 | NA | TGTGCCAGCAGCAAAGCGCATCCTCTAGCGGGACGCTACGAGCAGTACTTC | CASSKAHPLAGRYEQYF
TRBJ2-5 | NA | TRBV13 | TRBD2 | TGTGCCAGCAGCTCACTAGCGGGGGGGCGGCGGGAGACCCAGTACTTC | CASSSLAGGRRETQYF
TRBJ2-3 | NA | TRBV11-1 | TRBD1 | TGTGCCAGCAGCCCACAGGGGGGACGAACAGATACGCAGTATTTT | CASSPQGGRTDTQYF
TRBJ2-2 | few | TRBV7-7 | NA | TGTGCTAGCAGCTTAGGGGTGAACACCGGGGAGCTGTTTTTT | CASSLGVNTGELFF
TRBJ1-2 | NA | TRBV10-3 | TRBD1 | TGTGCCATCAGCCCAGGGGGCCTAGCTAACTATGGCTACACCTTC | CAISPGGLANYGYTF
TRBJ1-1 | few | TRBV2 | NA | TGTGCCAGCAGTGAAGCCTCAGTGGACACTGAAGCTTTCTTT | CASSEASVDTEAFF
TRBJ1-1 | once | TRBV30 | NA | TGTGCCTGGACTTCCGGGATGTCGGACACTGAAGCTTTCTTT | CAWTSGMSDTEAFF
TRBJ1-2 | NA | TRBV7-3 | TRBD1 | TGTGCCAGCAGCAAAGACAGGGTCTATGGCTACACCTTC | CASSKDRVYGYTF
TRBJ1-5 | NA | TRBV28 | NA | TGTGCCAGCAGTGGGGACACCTATAGCAATCAGCCCCAGCATTTT | CASSGDTYSNQPQHF
TRBJ2-2 | NA | TRBV6-5 | NA | TGTGCCAGCAGTTACTCCGGGACCGGGGAGCTGTTTTTT | CASSYSGTGELFF
TRBJ2-5 | NA | TRBV6-1 | TRBD2 | TGTGCCAGCAGTGATGGGACTAGTAGGGAGACCCAGTACTTC | CASSDGTSRETQYF
TRBJ2-7 | NA | TRBV2 | NA | TGTGCCAGCAGTGATGGGCAGTCTTACGAGCAGTACTTC | CASSDGQSYEQYF
TRBJ2-7 | NA | TRBV11-1 | NA | TGTGCCAGCAGCTTGGCAGGGATGAGGGAGCAGTACTTC | CASSLAGMREQYF
TRBJ2-1 | NA | TRBV7-9 | TRBD1 | TGTGCCAGCAGCTTAGCGGACAGGGCTGATCACAATGAGCAGTTCTTC | CASSLADRADHNEQFF
TRBJ2-7 | once | TRBV11-1 | NA | TGTGCCAGCAGCCAAAGCGTGGGAGACTACGAGCAGTACTTC | CASSQSVGDYEQYF
TRBJ1-1 | medium-sized | TRBV5-6 | NA | TGTGCCAGCAGCCTCGGATCTACGGGGCCGGACACTGAAGCTTTCTTT | CASSLGSTGPDTEAFF
TRBJ1-5 | NA | TRBV28 | NA | TGTGCCAGCAGTTTATCAAACAGGAACAATCAGCCCCAGCATTTT | CASSLSNRNNQPQHF
TRBJ1-2 | NA | TRBV7-3 | NA | TGTGCCAGCAGTCCGGGGACCCTCTATGGCTACACCTTC | CASSPGTLYGYTF
TRBJ1-6 | NA | TRBV4-2 | TRBD1 | TGTGCCAGCAGCCAACCAACCGGACAGGGGCTGAATTCACCCCTCCACTTT | CASSQPTGQGLNSPLHF
TRBJ1-5 | NA | TRBV27 | NA | TGTGCCAGTTCATGGCGGGGGACGTATAGTCAGCCCCAGCATTTT | CASSWRGTYSQPQHF
TRBJ2-5 | NA | TRBV7-9 | TRBD2 | TGTGCCAGCAAAAACAGCGGGGAAGAGACCCAGTACTTC | CASKNSGEETQYF
TRBJ1-1 | NA | TRBV10-3 | TRBD1 | TGTGCCATCAGTGCTTATGACAGGGCTGCCGGGAACACTGAAGCTTTCTTT | CAISAYDRAAGNTEAFF
TRBJ2-5 | NA | TRBV4-2 | NA | TGTGCCAGCAGCCGCGAGGTGGACGGCGGATCCGGGACCCAGTACTTC | CASSREVDGGSGTQYF
TRBJ1-5 | few | TRBV19 | TRBD1 | TGTGCCAGTAGCCCTTCCGGGACAGGGCGCAATCAGCCCCAGCATTTT | CASSPSGTGRNQPQHF
TRBJ2-3 | NA | TRBV6-1 | TRBD2 | TGTGCCAGCAGTGAAGAGGCTAGCGGGGCAGATACGCAGTATTTT | CASSEEASGADTQYF
TRBJ2-4 | NA | TRBV29-1 | NA | TGCAGCGTCCAGGAGTGGTTCCAACAACTTGGAGTCGGAAACATTCAGTACTTC | CSVQEWFQQLGVGNIQYF
TRBJ1-4 | NA | TRBV6-5 | NA | TGTGCCAGCGGCCCGTTGCAGGGTACTAATGAAAAACTGTTTTTT | CASGPLQGTNEKLFF
TRBJ2-7 | NA | TRBV7-6 | TRBD1 | TGTGCCAGCAGCTCCGGGACAGGGGGCTACGAGCAGTACTTC | CASSSGTGGYEQYF
TRBJ1-2 | few | TRBV7-9 | NA | TGTGCCAGCAGCTTAGATCCAGGGATGGGCTATGGCTACACCTTC | CASSLDPGMGYGYTF
TRBJ2-7 | NA | TRBV12-5 | NA | TGTGCTAGTGCCCCCGACACCTACGAGCAGTACTTC | CASAPDTYEQYF
TRBJ1-4 | NA | TRBV5-6 | NA | TGTGCCAGCAGCTTGTACAGGGTTTACGAAAAACTGTTTTTT | CASSLYRVYEKLFF
TRBJ1-2 | NA | TRBV7-9 | NA | TGTGCCAGCAGCTTAGCCCCTCAACAGGGCTACACCTTC | CASSLAPQQGYTF